This TCR beta chain was obtained from a study of blood T cell repertoires in COVID-19. Whole-study context: Acute and convalescent COVID-19 samples came from the United States, Italy and Spain. Nucleic acid was either cDNA or gDNA, and it came from T cells, B-cell-depleted T cells, or PBMCs.

Original processing methods: Estimates of nucleated cell counts were drawn from the amplification of reference gene primers. TCRdb's copy holds only in-frame clones and misses some; the assay was immunoSEQ multiplex PCR. That table is the source of V, J and clone size, and D and trimming were worked out from the DNA. The sample includes under 55,000 clones, around four fifths of them seen just once. As to this clone: At the DNA level, this CDR3 is encoded by other sequences in the same sample as well.

Source material: peripheral blood. The clonotype was recovered from a human donor in a cohort sampled during active COVID-19.

The CDR3 spells CASSSGLNTEAFF. The CDR3 nucleotides are TGTGCCAGCAGCTCTGGACTTAACACTGAAGCTTTCTTT. J is TRBJ1-1 and V is TRBV7-2, with D uncertain. Germline V gene data show CDR1 as SGHTA and CDR2 as FQGNSA. The V and J ends lost 4 bases and 2 bases respectively, with 8 bases between them. The CDR3 runs 13 residues.